The 14 T cell receptor beta chains listed next were all sequenced from one sample in a study of blood T cell repertoires in COVID-19. Clones were sequenced by immunoSEQ multiplex PCR, and TCRdb holds only the in-frame ones, with some missing. The table lists about 39,000 clones, about 94% of them singletons. Material for sequencing was peripheral blood. The receptors here all came from a human donor with active COVID-19. The donor label of this sample is uncertain.

The V call is TRBV11-3, the J call TRBJ2-1; D not certain. V was trimmed by 1 base and J by 9 bases, leaving 16 bases between them. The CDR3 is 15 residues long. In germline, CDR1 is SGHNT, CDR2 YENEEA. DNA for the CDR3: TGTGCCAGCAGCTTAGCCGGAACCGAACCGGGTGAGCAGTTCTTC. Translated: CASSLAGTEPGEQFF.

The CDR3 coding sequence is TGTGCCAGCAGTTCGATACAGGGGAGACGGGAAAAACTGTTTTTT. It codes for CASSSIQGRREKLFF. This chain connects TRBV27 to TRBJ1-4; TRBD1 matches 7 bases. This CDR3 has 15 amino acids. V lost 4 bases and J lost 8; bases outside the gene matches: 10. Germline V CDR1 and CDR2: MNHEY, SMNVEV (reference sequence). Combining the CDR3 with reference TRBV27 and TRBJ1-4 gives the whole variable domain EAQVTQNPRYLITVTGKKLTVTCSQNMNHEYMSWYRQDPGLGLRQIYYSMNVEVTDKGDVPEGYKVSRKEKRNFPLILESPSPNQTSLYFCASSSIQGRREKLFFGSGTQLSVL.

The chain carries TRBV28 and TRBJ2-1; D gene ambiguous. The V end lost 2 bases, the J end lost 11 bases, and 10 bases lay between the germline ends. This CDR3 spans 12 amino acids. CDR1 is MDHEN, CDR2 SYDVKM, per germline. CDR3 sequence: CASSLEDFQQFF. CDR3 bases: TGTGCCAGCAGTTTAGAGGATTTCCAGCAGTTCTTC.

The CDR3 protein is CASSLADRDSGNTIYF. CDR3 DNA sequence: TGTGCCAGCAGCTTAGCCGACAGGGACTCTGGAAACACCATATATTTT. V gene TRBV7-2 combines with J gene TRBJ1-3; 7 bases fit TRBD1. This CDR3 is 16 amino acids long. With V trimmed by 0 bases and J by 0 bases, 2 bases remained unmatched. Germline V gives CDR1 SGHTA, CDR2 FQGNSA. The whole variable domain, filled in from reference TRBV7-2 and TRBJ1-3, reads GAGVSQSPSNKVTEKGKDVELRCDPISGHTALYWYRQSLGQGLEFLIYFQGNSAPDKSGLPSDRFSAERTGGSVSTLTIQRTQQEDSAVYLCASSLADRDSGNTIYFGEGSWLTVV.

This clone has a single count. The chain is built from TRBV19 and TRBJ2-3; 9 bases are a match to TRBD2. Trimming removed 6 bases from V and 6 bases from J; junction bases left unmatched: 22. The germline V gene has CDR1 LNHDA and CDR2 SQIVND (reference sequence). The CDR3 is 19 residues long. The CDR3 sequence: CASSGLTLLAAGGPDTQYF. CDR3 in DNA: TGTGCCAGTAGCGGACTTACCTTACTAGCTGCGGGAGGGCCTGATACGCAGTATTTT.

The chain is built from TRBV7-9 and TRBJ1-6; a possible D gene is TRBD1 (5 bases). Germline V CDR1 and CDR2: SEHNR, FQNEAQ (reference sequence). CDR3 size: 16 residues. V lost 4 bases and J 9 bases, leaving 19 bases between the germline ends. In DNA, the CDR3 is TGTGCCAGCAGCTCCGGACAAGTCTCCAAAGTTTCACCCCTCCACTTT. Translated, it gives CASSSGQVSKVSPLHF.

The gene calls are TRBV7-2 and TRBJ2-5; a possible D gene is TRBD2 (6 bases). This CDR3 spans 16 amino acids. The V gene's germline CDR1 is SGHTA and CDR2 FQGNSA. With 0 bases removed from V and 4 bases from J, the gap between germline ends came to 15 bases. The CDR3 region is CASSLALARSRETQYF. The CDR3 region has the DNA TGTGCCAGCAGCTTAGCTCTAGCGAGGTCTCGAGAGACCCAGTACTTC.

The chain joins TRBV19 to TRBJ2-1, with TRBD2 matching 10 bases. Looked up from germline, CDR1 is LNHDA and CDR2 is SQIVND (reference sequence). This CDR3 comprises 17 residues. V lost 2 bases and J lost 4; bases outside the gene matches: 8. The CDR3 here is CASSIRPGLAYYNEQFF. DNA for the CDR3: TGTGCCAGTAGTATAAGACCGGGACTAGCGTATTACAATGAGCAGTTCTTC.

The chain joins TRBV2 to TRBJ1-2; D is perhaps TRBD1 (6 bases). Germline CDR1 is SNHLY and CDR2 is FYNNEI. The CDR3 has 13 residues. Trimming removed 1 base at V and 4 bases at J, with 7 bases between. CDR3 in amino acids: CASSEGRGYGYTF. CDR3 nucleotide sequence: TGTGCCAGCAGTGAAGGCAGGGGCTATGGCTACACCTTC.

This chain joins TRBV7-6 and TRBJ1-5; possible D gene TRBD1, 5 bases. The germline V and J ends were trimmed by 1 base and 6 bases, with 13 bases remaining between them. The CDR3 length is 15 residues. CDR1 SGHVS and CDR2 FNYEAQ come from the germline V gene. CDR3 residues: CASSLGQGGGQPQHF. Here the CDR3 DNA reads TGTGCCAGCAGCTTAGGCCAGGGAGGTGGTCAGCCCCAGCATTTT.

The V gene is TRBV10-1, the J gene TRBJ2-2; 8 nucleotides align to TRBD2. The V gene's germline CDR1 is WNHNN and CDR2 SYGVQD (reference sequence). V was clipped by 4 bases and J by 1 base; unmatched bases: 8. The CDR3 contains 17 residues. CDR3 nucleotides: TGCGCCAGCAGTGGGGCGACTAGCGAAGGGAACACCGGGGAGCTGTTTTTT. Protein: CASSGATSEGNTGELFF.

The V gene is TRBV6-5, the J gene TRBJ1-5; D unclear. The CDR3 spans 12 residues. CDR1 MNHEY and CDR2 SVGAGI come from the germline V gene. V lost 8 bases, J lost 2 bases, and 7 bases lay in between. In DNA, the CDR3 is TGTGCCAGCGGGCAAGGCAATCAGCCCCAGCATTTT. Protein sequence: CASGQGNQPQHF.

The chain is built from TRBV6-5 and TRBJ2-2; TRBD2 matches 7 bases. Unmatched junction bases numbered 5, after V lost 2 bases and J lost 5 bases. CDR3 length equals 15 residues. Germline V lookup: CDR1 MNHEY, CDR2 SVGAGI. The CDR3 DNA is TGTGCCAGCAGTTACGGGGAGGGAAGGACCGGGGAGCTGTTTTTT. Residues: CASSYGEGRTGELFF.

The chain is built from TRBV7-9 and TRBJ1-1; D remains ambiguous. Germline V gene data show CDR1 as SEHNR and CDR2 as FQNEAQ (reference sequence). The V end was cut by 5 bases, the J end by 3 bases, with 7 bases between. CDR3 length: 12 amino acids. CDR3 bases: TGTGCCAGCAGCCAAACAGACACTGAAGCTTTCTTT. This sequence encodes CASSQTDTEAFF.